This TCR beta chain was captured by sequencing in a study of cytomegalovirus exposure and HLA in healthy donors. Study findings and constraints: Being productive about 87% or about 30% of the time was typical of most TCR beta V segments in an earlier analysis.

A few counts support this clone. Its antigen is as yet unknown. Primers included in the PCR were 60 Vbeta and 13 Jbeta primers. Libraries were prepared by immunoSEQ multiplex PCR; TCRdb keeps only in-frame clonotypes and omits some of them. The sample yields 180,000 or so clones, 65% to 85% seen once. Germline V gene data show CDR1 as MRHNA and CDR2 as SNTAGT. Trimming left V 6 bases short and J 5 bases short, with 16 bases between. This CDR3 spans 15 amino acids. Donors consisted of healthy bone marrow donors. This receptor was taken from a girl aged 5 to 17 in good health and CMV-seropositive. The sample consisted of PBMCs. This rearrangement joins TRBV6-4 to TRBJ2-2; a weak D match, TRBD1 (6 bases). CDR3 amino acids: CASSDQPGQTGELFF. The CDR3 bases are TGTGCCAGCAGCGACCAACCGGGACAAACCGGGGAGCTGTTTTTT.